This entry lists 3 T cell receptor beta chains sequenced from one sample in a study of OX40 agonist ivuxolimab in advanced cancers. The assay was immunoSEQ multiplex PCR, and TCRdb's table has in-frame clones only and misses some. This sample has 35,000 to 45,000 clones, with 70% to 90% found just once. Sequenced material: CD4+ or CD8+ T cells sorted from blood, taken in a trial of the OX40 agonist ivuxolimab. The origin of the receptors is an adult with an advanced solid tumor such as melanoma, head and neck, liver or kidney cancer.

The chain links TRBV10-3 to TRBJ2-7; D is unclear. This CDR3 comprises 11 residues. Germline V CDR1 and CDR2: ENHRY, SYGVKD. V gave up 4 bases and J gave up 2 bases, with 3 bases separating them. The CDR3 nucleotides read TGTGCCATCAGTGGAGCCTACGAGCAGTACTTC. Translation: CAISGAYEQYF.

This chain joins TRBV5-4 and TRBJ1-1, with a weak D call TRBD1 (5 bases). V was cut by 2 bases and J by 1 base, with 6 bases left in between. Germline-derived CDR1 and CDR2 are SGHNT and YYREEE (reference sequence). The CDR3 runs 13 residues. The CDR3 spells CASSFQGNTEAFF. The CDR3 DNA sequence: TGTGCCAGCAGCTTCCAGGGGAACACTGAAGCTTTCTTT.

The chain links TRBV10-3 to TRBJ2-7, with a tentative D call TRBD2 (5 bases). This CDR3 region has 13 residues. V was trimmed by 8 bases and J by 3 bases, leaving 14 bases between them. The germline V gene encodes CDR1 ENHRY and CDR2 SYGVKD. The CDR3 coding sequence is TGTGCCATCGGCACCTTAGGACTCTACGAGCAGTACTTC. Amino acid sequence: CAIGTLGLYEQYF.